What follows are 10 T cell receptor beta chains derived from one specimen sequenced in a study of metastatic and nonmetastatic thyroid tumors. Thyroid surgery took place with no prior treatment in any patient. TCRdb re-clonotyped the PCR reads through MiXCR. This sample has tens of thousands of clones, with approximately 15% found just once. Sequenced material: blood. The receptors here all came from a female donor with papillary thyroid cancer or a benign thyroid nodule (not recorded which). Some clones in this sample may be carry-over from other donors' samples.

This clone was seen ten or more times. CDR3 sequence reads: CASSPPTRPHEQYF. The CDR3 nucleotides are TGTGCCAGCTCCCCTCCGACTAGGCCCCACGAGCAGTACTTC. The chain employs TRBV18 and TRBJ2-7; possibly TRBD2 for D (6 bases). The V gene's germline CDR1 is KGHSH and CDR2 LQKENI. There are 14 residues in the CDR3. V dropped 6 bases and J dropped 5 bases, with 17 bases sitting between them.

The chain combines TRBV24-1 with TRBJ2-5; TRBD2 matches 7 bases. Germline V gives CDR1 KGHDR, CDR2 SFDVKD. CDR3 length equals 16 residues. V lost 1 base to trimming and J lost 1 base; unmatched junction nucleotides: 5. The CDR3 loop reads CATSDFGASGQETQYF. DNA of the CDR3: TGTGCCACCAGTGATTTTGGGGCTAGCGGCCAAGAGACCCAGTACTTC.

The chain combines TRBV24-1 with TRBJ2-3, with D possibly matching TRBD2 (5 bases). CDR3 length: 14 amino acids. Germline loops: CDR1 KGHDR, CDR2 SFDVKD. V lost 7 bases, J lost 4 bases, and 14 bases lay in between. The CDR3 DNA follows: TGTGCCACCAGGGAAAGCGGTTTCGCAGATACGCAGTATTTT. Residues: CATRESGFADTQYF.

The sample holds many counts of this clone. The chain links TRBV20-1 to TRBJ2-2; D is possibly TRBD1 (5 bases). The CDR3 is 16 residues long. Germline loops: CDR1 DFQATT, CDR2 SNEGSKA (reference sequence). V lost 0 bases and J 2 bases, leaving 13 bases between the germline ends. The CDR3 DNA is TGCAGTGCTAGAGATGTGAGGCAGGGAAACACCGGGGAGCTGTTTTTT. This gives the protein CSARDVRQGNTGELFF.

This clone has ten or more counts. This rearrangement joins TRBV2 to TRBJ1-3; unclear D gene. Trimming took off 5 bases at V and 0 bases at J, with 5 bases between the two ends. This CDR3 spans 13 amino acids. CDR1 SNHLY and CDR2 FYNNEI come from the germline V gene. CDR3: CASSSFSGNTIYF. The DNA for the CDR3 is TGTGCCAGCAGTTCCTTCTCTGGAAACACCATATATTTT.

The chain is built from TRBV19 and TRBJ2-6; TRBD1 agrees at 8 bases. The CDR3 is 16 residues long. Germline CDR1 LNHDA, CDR2 SQIVND (reference sequence). The J segment lost 5 bases and the V segment lost 5 bases, leaving 8 bases of the junction unmatched. The DNA of the CDR3 is TGTGCCAGTAGTCCGGGACAGGTAGTTAGGGCCAACGTCCTGACTTTC. Amino acid sequence: CASSPGQVVRANVLTF.

There are many counts of this clone. The CDR3 spells CASSISLGNTEAFF. CDR3 DNA: TGTGCCAGTAGTATATCCCTGGGGAACACTGAAGCTTTCTTT. This chain joins TRBV19 and TRBJ1-1; no definite D call. In germline, CDR1 is LNHDA, CDR2 SQIVND (reference sequence). The length of the CDR3 is 14 residues. The ends were cut back, 2 bases at V and 1 base at J, with 8 bases in the middle.

A few counts support this clone. The chain uses TRBV6-5 and TRBJ1-1; weak D call: TRBD1 (6 bases). From germline, CDR1 is MNHEY and CDR2 SVGAGI. V dropped 4 bases and J dropped 1 base, with 16 bases sitting between them. CDR3 length: 16 residues. The CDR3 DNA follows: TGTGCCAGCAGTTGTCCCACAGGGTCAAGGAACACTGAAGCTTTCTTT. Translating gives CASSCPTGSRNTEAFF.

The chain has TRBV9 and TRBJ2-3; 13 nucleotides align to TRBD2. Germline CDR1 and CDR2: SGDLS and YYNGEE. The junction had 5 bases not matched to a gene; V was cut back by 4 bases and J by 6 bases. This CDR3 is 15 amino acids long. CDR3 amino acids: CASSKLAGGMDTQYF. The DNA for the CDR3 is TGTGCCAGCAGCAAACTAGCGGGAGGGATGGATACGCAGTATTTT. The full variable domain, in which reference TRBV9 and TRBJ2-3 provide the parts outside the CDR3, is DSGVTQTPKHLITATGQRVTLRCSPRSGDLSVYWYQQSLDQGLQFLIQYYNGEERAKGNILERFSAQQFPDLHSELNLSSLELGDSALYFCASSKLAGGMDTQYFGPGTRLTVL.

V gene TRBV7-8 combines with J gene TRBJ1-3; a possible D gene is TRBD1 (5 bases). CDR3 length: 18 residues. Per the germline V gene, CDR1 is SGHVS and CDR2 is FQNEAQ. The V end was cut by 6 bases, the J end by 0 bases, with 21 bases between. As DNA, the CDR3 is TGTGCCAGCAGGCTAAGAGGGGCGACCGTCGGCTCTGGAAACACCATATATTTT. It yields the protein CASRLRGATVGSGNTIYF.